Each of the 5 T cell receptor beta chains below was sequenced from the same sample in a study of cytomegalovirus exposure and HLA in healthy donors. PCR involved 60 Vbeta and 13 Jbeta primers. Sequenced by immunoSEQ multiplex PCR; TCRdb stores in-frame clones only, minus some. The sample shows roughly 140,000 clones, less than 65% of them seen only once. Sequenced sample: PBMCs. The receptors shown here come from a woman in her twenties or thirties in good health and CMV-seropositive.

This chain joins TRBV9 and TRBJ2-2; tentative D call: TRBD2 (5 bases). The CDR3 consists of 16 residues. Germline lookup yields CDR1 SGDLS and CDR2 YYNGEE. V lost 0 bases to trimming and J lost 0 bases, with 9 bases between them. The CDR3 sequence is CASSVAAGTNTGELFF. CDR3 nucleotide sequence: TGTGCCAGCAGCGTAGCGGCGGGTACGAACACCGGGGAGCTGTTTTTT.

The chain links TRBV27 to TRBJ2-1; possible D gene TRBD2, 6 bases. The CDR3 runs 17 residues. CDR1 is MNHEY, CDR2 SMNVEV, per germline (reference sequence). The V end was cut by 4 bases, the J end by 6 bases, with 22 bases between. CDR3 bases: TGTGCCAGCAGTTATACCGCCCCGAGGAGGGGCCGCAATGAGCAGTTCTTC. Translating gives CASSYTAPRRGRNEQFF.

In this sample, this clone turned up a few times. The V call is TRBV5-1, the J call TRBJ1-4; D is possibly TRBD1 (6 bases). V lost 5 bases and J 5 bases, leaving 13 bases between the germline ends. This CDR3 is 14 amino acids long. Germline CDR1 is SGHRS and CDR2 is YFSETQ. This CDR3 reads CASSKGQRNEKLFF. Written as DNA, the CDR3 is TGCGCCAGCAGTAAAGGACAGCGGAATGAAAAACTGTTTTTT.

V and J are TRBV15 and TRBJ2-2; D is unclear. V lost 1 base, J lost 7 bases, and 4 bases lay in between. The germline CDR1 and CDR2 sequences are LNHNV and YYDKDF (reference sequence). The CDR3 extends over 12 amino acids. This CDR3 is CATSRVVGELFF. As DNA, the CDR3 is TGTGCCACCAGCAGAGTCGTCGGGGAGCTGTTTTTT.

The chain uses TRBV18 and TRBJ2-3, with TRBD2 matching over 8 bases. The CDR3 has 19 residues. J was trimmed by 3 bases and V by 2 bases; bases with no gene match: 16. CDR1 and CDR2 (germline): KGHSH, LQKENI. The CDR3 loop is CASSPISLHGGAGTDTQYF. The CDR3 DNA is TGTGCCAGCTCACCAATTAGTCTTCACGGGGGGGCTGGAACAGATACGCAGTATTTT.